What follows are 7 T cell receptor beta chains derived from one specimen sequenced in a study of somatic mutations in cytotoxic T cells in rheumatoid arthritis. Some clones are missing from TCRdb's copy, which holds only in-frame ones; the method was immunoSEQ multiplex PCR. The sample contains around 11,000 clones, about 89% of which appear only once. The sequenced material came from CD8+ T cells sorted from blood. Receptor source: a woman younger than 35 with rheumatoid arthritis.

This chain joins TRBV9 and TRBJ1-4; TRBD1 is a possible D gene (5 bases). CDR3 length: 14 residues. Germline CDR1 and CDR2: SGDLS and YYNGEE. V was clipped by 3 bases and J by 12 bases, with 18 bases between them. CDR3 region: CASSAGDPGGELFF. CDR3 coding DNA: TGTGCCAGCAGCGCCGGGGACCCGGGGGGAGAACTGTTTTTT. The full variable domain, in which reference TRBV9 and TRBJ1-4 provide the parts outside the CDR3, is DSGVTQTPKHLITATGQRVTLRCSPRSGDLSVYWYQQSLDQGLQFLIQYYNGEERAKGNILERFSAQQFPDLHSELNLSSLELGDSALYFCASSAGDPGGELFFGSGTQLSVL.

The chain combines TRBV28 with TRBJ2-7; D is ambiguous. The CDR3 has 17 amino acids. CDR1 is MDHEN, CDR2 SYDVKM, per germline. Deletions cut 4 bases from V and 2 bases from J, with 21 bases between. CDR3 amino acids: CASSSITPNAPTYEQYF. The CDR3 DNA reads TGTGCCAGCAGTTCGATAACCCCAAATGCGCCGACCTACGAGCAGTACTTC.

This chain joins TRBV4-1 and TRBJ1-2, with D possibly matching TRBD1 (5 bases). Trimming pared 0 bases from V and 6 bases from J, leaving 14 bases between. Germline lookup yields CDR1 MGHRA and CDR2 YSYEKL. This CDR3 contains 15 residues. The CDR3 spells CASSQEGLFRNGYTF. CDR3 nucleotides: TGCGCCAGCAGCCAAGAGGGGCTGTTCAGAAATGGCTACACCTTC.

This chain joins TRBV15 and TRBJ2-5, with D possibly TRBD1 on 6 matching bases. The DNA end lines up better with TRBJ2-7; the J call may be wrong. This CDR3 spans 13 amino acids. The V gene's germline CDR1 is LNHNV and CDR2 YYDKDF (reference sequence). CDR3 bases: TGTGCCACCAGCACCGTGGGGGCGTACGAGCAGTACTTC. Its protein is CATSTVGAYEQYF.

The chain links TRBV18 to TRBJ1-1, with D perhaps matching TRBD1 (5 bases). V lost 0 bases and J lost 1, with 6 bases in between. The CDR3 is 14 amino acids. CDR1 is KGHSH and CDR2 is LQKENI in the germline V gene. The CDR3 here is CASSPPQANTEAFF. For the CDR3, the DNA is TGTGCCAGCTCACCACCACAGGCGAACACTGAAGCTTTCTTT.

A remark on this clone: The sample contains more than one DNA sequence encoding this CDR3. V usage is TRBV7-3 and J usage is TRBJ1-1; TRBD1 matches at 7 bases. Germline loops: CDR1 SGHTA, CDR2 FQGTGA. The CDR3 loop spans 19 amino acids. V dropped 3 bases and J dropped 1; count of bases not matched to a gene: 17. Here the CDR3 reads CASSLGTKENRDRNTEAFF. CDR3 bases: TGTGCCAGCAGCTTGGGAACGAAGGAGAACCGGGACAGGAACACTGAAGCTTTCTTT.

This chain connects TRBV4-1 to TRBJ1-5; D is uncertain. In germline, CDR1 is MGHRA, CDR2 YSYEKL. V was trimmed by 1 base and J by 7 bases, leaving 11 bases between them. This CDR3 comprises 14 residues. The CDR3 sequence is CASSQAEETQPQHF. Written as DNA, the CDR3 is TGCGCCAGCAGCCAAGCCGAGGAAACCCAGCCCCAGCATTTT.